The clone carrying this TCR beta chain has a handful of counts. Its antigen remains unknown. The Oncomine TCR Beta short-read assay sequenced DNA from cultured CD4+ T cells. TCRdb redid the calling of the PCR reads with MiXCR, one entry per CDR3 protein. The data show about 15,000 distinct CDR3 sequences, roughly half seen once. Germline V gene data show CDR1 as DFQATT and CDR2 as SNEGSKA (reference sequence). J lost 5 bases, V lost 5 bases, and 5 bases had no gene match. This CDR3 is 13 amino acids long. The sample is drawn from a study of vaccination and CD4 T cells after COVID-19. Noted treatment: approximately 9-day PBMC culture with coronavirus spike peptide pools or control peptides (ViraFEST assay). The study, taken as a whole, reports: Within convalescent individuals, 304 out of 307 vaccine-specific clones proved to be spike mono-reactive.

This chain connects TRBV20-1 to TRBJ1-1, with 10 nucleotides matching TRBD1. Sequenced: CD4+ T cells from blood, cultured in vitro. The clonotype originates from a human donor who had recovered from COVID-19. CDR3 amino acids: CSAAGQGRTEAFF. The CDR3 nucleotides read TGCAGTGCTGCGGGACAGGGGCGAACTGAAGCTTTCTTT.